This T cell receptor beta chain was sequenced during a study of T cell clonality in common variable immunodeficiency. Trimming removed 7 bases at V and 6 bases at J, with 10 bases between. This CDR3 comprises 13 residues. Germline V gives CDR1 SNHLY, CDR2 FYNNEI. Caucasian heritage predominated among both patients and controls. This clone was counted at least ten times. Antigen specificity is unknown. The CDR3 extends 3 residues past the end of the read, so its final part is completed from the germline J gene. Study results and limitations: Fewer deletions and N-nucleotide insertions were reportedly seen in common variable immunodeficiency TCR beta sequences. CVID patient heterogeneity limited repertoire-clinical complication correlations. Authors noted CVID clonality's cause needs subpopulation repertoire sequencing. Fewer TCRbeta clones were shared among CVID subjects than controls.

TCRdb's table, derived via immunoSEQ multiplex PCR, lists solely in-frame clones and lacks some. The sample has some 25,000 clones, none seen only once. The V call is TRBV2, the J call TRBJ1-6; maybe TRBD1 (5 bases). Sequenced: peripheral blood mononuclear cells. The receptor's source is a human donor with common variable immunodeficiency. The sequenced part of the CDR3 DNA is TGTGCCAGCAAAGGGGCGTCTAATTCACCC. This gives the protein CASKGASNSP. The complete CDR3 reads CASKGASNSPLHF.